The 30 T cell receptor beta chains listed next were all sequenced from one sample in a study of blood T cell repertoires in COVID-19 (dated by TCRdb to 2019 to 2021). Receptor libraries were prepared by the immunoSEQ multiplex PCR assay. TCRdb holds this immuneACCESS table with in-frame rearrangements only. Some clones are missing; in checked studies, unresolved V genes explain under half, and the rest has no known cause. The table for this sample lists fewer than 200,000 clones; roughly 84% of them were counted only once. The ten biggest clones cover approximately 1.5% of the sample. Material for sequencing was peripheral blood. The receptors were gathered from a human donor in a cohort sampled during active COVID-19.

The chain couples TRBV16 to TRBJ1-2; D gene unclear. Per germline, CDR1 KGHSY and CDR2 FQNENV. The CDR3 length is 17 residues. Trimming left V 4 bases short and J 0 bases short, with 18 bases between. CDR3 sequence reads: CASSPRAGRKANYGYTF. The DNA of the CDR3 is TGTGCCAGCAGCCCACGGGCGGGTAGAAAGGCTAACTATGGCTACACCTTC.

The chain has TRBV19 and TRBJ1-2; TRBD1 matches at 11 bases. In germline, CDR1 is LNHDA, CDR2 SQIVND (reference sequence). The V segment lost 5 bases and the J segment 0 bases; nucleotides outside the gene matches: 5. This CDR3 spans 16 amino acids. CDR3 amino acids: CASSGTGGEANYGYTF. The CDR3 DNA reads TGTGCCAGTAGTGGGACAGGGGGGGAAGCTAACTATGGCTACACCTTC.

The chain joins TRBV2 to TRBJ2-7, with 8 nucleotides matching TRBD2. Germline CDR1 and CDR2: SNHLY and FYNNEI. The CDR3 has 13 residues. J was trimmed by 4 bases and V by 8 bases; bases with no gene match: 7. The CDR3 DNA is TGTGCCAGCCGGGGGGGGTCCGGGTACGAGCAGTACTTC. Translated, it gives CASRGGSGYEQYF.

The gene calls are TRBV27 and TRBJ2-7; D is ambiguous. V was trimmed by 3 bases and J by 3 bases, leaving 9 bases between them. The CDR3 sequence is 13 residues long. The V gene's germline CDR1 is MNHEY and CDR2 SMNVEV (reference sequence). The CDR3 loop is CASSFRSNYEQYF. In DNA, the CDR3 is TGTGCCAGCAGTTTTCGGTCGAACTACGAGCAGTACTTC.

V is TRBV6-5 and J is TRBJ2-7; possibly TRBD2 for D (5 bases). Trimming removed 6 bases from V and 1 base from J, with 13 bases in between. The length of the CDR3 is 14 residues. Germline CDR1 and CDR2: MNHEY and SVGAGI. CDR3 residues: CASSTGSGSYEQYF. DNA of the CDR3: TGTGCCAGCAGCACGGGGAGCGGTTCCTACGAGCAGTACTTC.

The CDR3 here is CASSHPGTGGSLSYEQYF. CDR3 bases: TGCGCCAGCAGCCACCCCGGGACAGGGGGCTCCCTTTCCTACGAGCAGTACTTC. The chain employs TRBV4-1 and TRBJ2-7; TRBD1 matches at 12 bases. After removal of 3 bases from V and 1 base from J, the junction contained 10 bases not matched to a gene. This CDR3 spans 18 amino acids. Germline assignment: CDR1 MGHRA and CDR2 YSYEKL.

This chain joins TRBV2 and TRBJ2-6; D is undetermined. The V gene's germline CDR1 is SNHLY and CDR2 FYNNEI. Trimming removed 1 base at V and 4 bases at J, with 8 bases between. The CDR3 loop spans 15 amino acids. The DNA for the CDR3 is TGTGCCAGCAGTGAAGGGGCGCTCGGGGCCAACGTCCTGACTTTC. This codes for CASSEGALGANVLTF.

The J gene is TRBJ1-6, the V gene TRBV4-1; no clear D gene. The ends were cut back, 0 bases at V and 14 bases at J, with 14 bases in the middle. The germline V gene has CDR1 MGHRA and CDR2 YSYEKL. This CDR3 has 14 residues. CDR3 in amino acids: CASSQDRVGWTLHF. Written as DNA, the CDR3 is TGCGCCAGCAGCCAAGACCGAGTCGGGTGGACCCTCCACTTT.

The chain links TRBV4-1 to TRBJ2-7; 12 bases map to TRBD1. CDR1 is MGHRA and CDR2 is YSYEKL in the germline V gene. The CDR3 runs 16 residues. Losses at the gene ends were 0 bases for V and 4 bases for J; bases not matched to a gene: 4. The CDR3 nucleotides are TGCGCCAGCAGCCAAGACCGGGACAGGGGGCCGTACGAGCAGTACTTC. This codes for CASSQDRDRGPYEQYF.

The chain recombines TRBV6-2 or TRBV6-3 with TRBJ1-5, with unresolved D. The CDR3 is made up of 15 amino acids. V shed 6 bases and J shed 6 bases, with 18 bases lying between them. The germline V gene has CDR1 MNHEY and CDR2 SVGEGT. CDR3 DNA sequence: TGTGCCAGCAGCGATAGGTTCGGGGTGGGTCAGCCCCAGCATTTT. This translates into CASSDRFGVGQPQHF.

The chain is built from TRBV18 and TRBJ1-2, with TRBD1 as a possible D gene (5 bases). Germline V gene data show CDR1 as KGHSH and CDR2 as LQKENI. Trimming removed 1 base at V and 3 bases at J, with 9 bases between. The CDR3 loop spans 14 amino acids. The CDR3 DNA reads as TGTGCCAGCTCACCACAGGGACTATACTATGGCTACACCTTC. This translates into CASSPQGLYYGYTF.

V usage is TRBV28 and J usage is TRBJ2-1; D might be TRBD2 (5 bases). The CDR3 has 16 residues. CDR1 is MDHEN and CDR2 is SYDVKM in the germline V gene. V was pared by 4 bases and J by 4 bases, with 17 bases between. The CDR3 is CASSSLSNSGYNEQFF. The CDR3 DNA follows: TGTGCCAGCAGTTCATTATCCAATTCGGGGTACAATGAGCAGTTCTTC.

This clone appeared a single time. The chain employs TRBV3-1 (or the pseudogene TRBV3-2) and TRBJ2-7; 7 nucleotides align to TRBD2. CDR3 length: 16 amino acids. Germline loops: CDR1 LGHDT, CDR2 YNNKEL (reference sequence). Trimming removed 0 bases from V and 3 bases from J; junction bases left unmatched: 8. CDR3 residues: CASSQEVSGENYEQYF. For the CDR3, the DNA is TGTGCCAGCAGCCAAGAGGTCAGCGGGGAAAACTACGAGCAGTACTTC.

This chain connects TRBV19 to TRBJ1-3, with no clear D. V lost 7 bases to trimming and J lost 4 bases, with 11 bases between them. Germline CDR1 reads LNHDA; CDR2 reads SQIVND (reference sequence). The CDR3 loop spans 13 amino acids. The CDR3 loop reads CASIAIGGNTIYF. CDR3 DNA: TGTGCCAGTATCGCTATCGGGGGAAACACCATATATTTT.

The V and J genes are TRBV13 and TRBJ1-4; D unresolved. Trimming removed 2 bases at V and 3 bases at J, with 7 bases between. The CDR3 contains 14 residues. Germline CDR1 PRHDT, CDR2 FYEKMQ (reference sequence). The CDR3 sequence is CASSLQAPNEKLFF. DNA of the CDR3: TGTGCCAGCAGCTTACAGGCCCCTAATGAAAAACTGTTTTTT.

This sequence joins TRBV11-2 and TRBJ1-1; tentative D call: TRBD1 (5 bases). The CDR3 has 14 amino acids. V lost 2 bases, J lost 6 bases, and 13 bases lay in between. Per the germline V gene, CDR1 is SGHAT and CDR2 is FQNNGV. The CDR3 bases are TGTGCCAGCAGCTTAAGAGGAGGGGATTCTGAAGCTTTCTTT. Its translation: CASSLRGGDSEAFF.

The CDR3 here is CASSQESKPFNNEQFF. Here the CDR3 DNA reads TGCGCCAGCAGCCAAGAGTCTAAGCCGTTCAACAATGAGCAGTTCTTC. This rearrangement joins TRBV4-1 to TRBJ2-1; no clear D gene. This CDR3 region has 16 residues. CDR1 and CDR2 from the germline V gene are MGHRA and YSYEKL. Trimming cost V 0 bases and J 5 bases, with 14 bases left between them.

The chain recombines TRBV19 with TRBJ1-5; tentatively, D is TRBD1 (6 bases). The CDR3 is 15 residues long. Trimming removed 3 bases at V and 0 bases at J, with 9 bases between. Per germline, CDR1 LNHDA and CDR2 SQIVND (reference sequence). In nucleotides, the CDR3 is TGTGCCAGTAGTATTTGGACAGATAGCAATCAGCCCCAGCATTTT. Translated, it gives CASSIWTDSNQPQHF.

V gene TRBV7-2 combines with J gene TRBJ2-2; 15 nucleotides match TRBD2. In germline, CDR1 is SGHTA, CDR2 FQGNSA. Trimming at V came to 5 bases and at J to 4 bases, leaving 5 bases not matched to a gene. The CDR3 runs 17 residues. Here the CDR3 reads CASSPRTSGGGTGELFF. The CDR3 coding sequence is TGTGCCAGCAGCCCGAGGACTAGCGGGGGGGGCACCGGGGAGCTGTTTTTT.

Here the CDR3 reads CARSSPTGWLEHNEQFF. DNA for the CDR3: TGTGCCAGAAGCTCTCCGACAGGCTGGTTGGAACACAATGAGCAGTTCTTC. This rearrangement joins TRBV5-3 to TRBJ2-1; weak D call: TRBD1 (6 bases). TRBV5-3 is treated as an ORF (open reading frame) with a function not yet certain. This CDR3 is built from 17 residues. Trimming pared 3 bases from V and 5 bases from J, leaving 21 bases between.

The chain uses TRBV2 and TRBJ2-3; 9 bases line up with TRBD2. The CDR3 is made up of 16 amino acids. J gave up 2 bases and V 6 bases, and 9 bases lay outside the gene matches. Looked up from germline, CDR1 is SNHLY and CDR2 is FYNNEI. The CDR3 nucleotides are TGTGCCAGCAGGGAAACTAGCGGGTCGGTCACAGATACGCAGTATTTT. As protein: CASRETSGSVTDTQYF.

The V and J genes are TRBV3-1 (or the pseudogene TRBV3-2) and TRBJ2-2; D gene unclear. The germline gives CDR1 LGHDT, CDR2 YNNKEL (reference sequence). Deletions cut 1 base from V and 8 bases from J, with 5 bases between. This CDR3 has 12 residues. The CDR3 spells CASSQVSGELFF. Written as DNA, the CDR3 is TGTGCCAGCAGCCAAGTTTCGGGGGAGCTGTTTTTT.

The chain carries TRBV7-3 and TRBJ2-7; 8 bases align to TRBD2. This CDR3 is built from 15 residues. Germline values: CDR1 SGHTA, CDR2 FQGTGA. J gave up 2 bases and V 5 bases, and 8 bases lay outside the gene matches. CDR3 region: CASSPQSGSPYEQYF. The CDR3 bases are TGTGCCAGCAGCCCTCAGAGCGGGAGCCCCTACGAGCAGTACTTC. Full variable domain (remainder filled in from reference TRBV7-3 and TRBJ2-7): GAGVSQTPSNKVTEKGKYVELRCDPISGHTALYWYRQSLGQGPEFLIYFQGTGAADDSGLPNDRFFAVRPEGSVSTLKIQRTERGDSAVYLCASSPQSGSPYEQYFGPGTRLTVT.

The DNA of the CDR3 is TGCGCCAGCAGCCCAGGGACATACTCCTACAATGAGCAGTTCTTC. Its protein is CASSPGTYSYNEQFF. This chain links TRBV4-3 with TRBJ2-1, with D maybe TRBD1 (6 bases). V dropped 4 bases and J dropped 0 bases, with 10 bases sitting between them. The germline CDR1 and CDR2 sequences are LGHNA and YSLEER. The CDR3 contains 15 residues.

This clone occurred once. The chain recombines TRBV28 with TRBJ2-7; D is unresolved. V lost 2 bases to trimming and J lost 2 bases, with 7 bases between them. From germline, CDR1 is MDHEN and CDR2 SYDVKM. CDR3 length: 13 residues. Here the CDR3 reads CASSLNGAYEQYF. In nucleotides, the CDR3 is TGTGCCAGCAGTTTAAACGGAGCCTACGAGCAGTACTTC.

The chain combines TRBV27 with TRBJ1-1; the D gene is possibly TRBD1 (5 bases). CDR1 is MNHEY and CDR2 is SMNVEV in the germline V gene (reference sequence). Trimming pared 6 bases from V and 6 bases from J, leaving 17 bases between. The CDR3 contains 14 residues. In nucleotides, the CDR3 is TGTGCCAGCAGGGCCGGGCCGGGGGGGGCTGAAGCTTTCTTT. The encoded protein is CASRAGPGGAEAFF.

The rearrangement uses TRBV6-1 and TRBJ2-7, with 7 bases lining up with TRBD1. The V segment lost 2 bases and the J segment 4 bases; nucleotides outside the gene matches: 11. The CDR3 is made up of 16 amino acids. Germline CDR1 MNHNS, CDR2 SASEGT. This CDR3 is CASSEYYQGQIYEQYF. For the CDR3, the DNA is TGTGCCAGCAGTGAATATTATCAGGGACAGATATACGAGCAGTACTTC.

CDR3 protein: CAKTGGPTEAFF. The CDR3 bases are TGTGCCAAGACAGGGGGCCCCACTGAAGCTTTCTTT. The rearrangement uses TRBV2 and TRBJ1-1; TRBD1 agrees at 10 bases. V dropped 10 bases and J dropped 4; count of bases not matched to a gene: 3. CDR1 SNHLY and CDR2 FYNNEI come from the germline V gene. The CDR3 is made up of 12 amino acids.

This clone was detected ten times or more. The rearrangement uses TRBV5-6 and TRBJ2-1; D might be TRBD2 (7 bases). Germline V gives CDR1 SGHDT, CDR2 YYEEEE. This CDR3 region has 15 residues. The V and J ends lost 4 bases and 5 bases respectively, with 16 bases between them. CDR3 sequence (DNA): TGTGCCAGCAGCACTCCGGGGGAGGGGGACAATGAGCAGTTCTTC. Its translation: CASSTPGEGDNEQFF.

The rearrangement uses TRBV7-9 and TRBJ1-4; unclear D gene. The germline V gene encodes CDR1 SEHNR and CDR2 FQNEAQ (reference sequence). The CDR3 covers 16 residues. V was cut by 9 bases and J by 0 bases, with 17 bases left in between. The CDR3 DNA is TGTGCCAGTACGTACCTGAGAGGTTCAACTAATGAAAAACTGTTTTTT. This encodes CASTYLRGSTNEKLFF.